A single count supports the clone carrying this TCR beta chain. What it binds is not known. The protocol was immunoSEQ multiplex PCR, while the TCRdb copy is restricted to in-frame clones and leaves out a portion. The sample shows some 98,000 clones, about 88% of them seen only once. These data originate in a study of T cell responses to AZD1222 COVID-19 vaccine. Study-level findings and limits: Recipients of AZD1222 seropositive at baseline numbered only 6 or 7.

Germline V gene sequence: CDR1 SGHVS, CDR2 FQNEAQ. The CDR3 contains 16 residues. Trimming removed 5 bases from V and 4 bases from J; junction bases left unmatched: 14. The sequence derives from an adult who received the AZD1222 COVID-19 vaccine. V gene TRBV7-8 combines with J gene TRBJ2-7; 7 bases line up with TRBD2. Sequenced here: peripheral blood, sampled 28 days after the second AZD1222 dose. The CDR3 nucleotides are TGTGCCAGCAGCCCGAGGACTAGTCGGTACCAATACGAGCAGTACTTC. Its translation is CASSPRTSRYQYEQYF.